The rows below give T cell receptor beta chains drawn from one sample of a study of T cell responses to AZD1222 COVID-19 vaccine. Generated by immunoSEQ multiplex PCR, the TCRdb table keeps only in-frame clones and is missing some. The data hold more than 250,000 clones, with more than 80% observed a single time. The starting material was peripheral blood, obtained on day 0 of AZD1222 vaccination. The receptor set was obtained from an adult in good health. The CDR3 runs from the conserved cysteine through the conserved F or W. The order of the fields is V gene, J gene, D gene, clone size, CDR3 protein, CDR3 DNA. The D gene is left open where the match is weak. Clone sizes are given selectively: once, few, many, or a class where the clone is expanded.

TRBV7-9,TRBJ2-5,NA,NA,CASSLEGRETQYF,TGTGCCAGCAGCTTAGAGGGGCGGGAGACCCAGTACTTC
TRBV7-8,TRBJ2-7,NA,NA,CASSLDVGTYEQYF,TGTGCCAGCAGCTTAGACGTTGGGACCTACGAGCAGTACTTC
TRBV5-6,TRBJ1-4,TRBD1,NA,CASSWTGREKLFF,TGTGCCAGCTCCTGGACAGGGAGGGAAAAACTGTTTTTT
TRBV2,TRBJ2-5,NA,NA,CASSEQVETQYF,TGTGCCAGCAGTGAGCAGGTAGAGACCCAGTACTTC
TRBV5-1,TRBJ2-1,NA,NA,CASSMSGQSSYNEQFF,TGCGCCAGCAGCATGAGCGGACAGAGCTCCTACAATGAGCAGTTCTTC
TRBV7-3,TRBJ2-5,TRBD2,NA,CASSRGEYETQYF,TGTGCCAGCAGCCGGGGGGAATACGAGACCCAGTACTTC
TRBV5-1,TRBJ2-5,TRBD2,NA,CASSGGTSVEETQYF,TGCGCCAGCTCCGGTGGGACTAGCGTTGAAGAGACCCAGTACTTC
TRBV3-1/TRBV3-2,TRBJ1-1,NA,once,CASSQLGTEAFF,TGTGCCAGCAGCCAACTGGGCACTGAAGCTTTCTTT
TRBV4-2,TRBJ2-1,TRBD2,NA,CASSQGIAGVYNEQFF,TGTGCCAGCAGCCAAGGGATAGCGGGGGTATACAATGAGCAGTTCTTC
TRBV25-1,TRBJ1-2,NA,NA,CASSRGASSSTGYTF,TGTGCCAGCAGTCGAGGGGCTTCTTCTTCTACTGGCTACACCTTC
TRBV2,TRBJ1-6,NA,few,CASSALRQDYNSPLHF,TGTGCCAGCAGTGCCCTCCGACAGGACTATAATTCACCCCTCCACTTT
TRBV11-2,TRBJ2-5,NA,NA,CASSPAFGETQYF,TGTGCCAGCAGCCCTGCATTTGGAGAGACCCAGTACTTC
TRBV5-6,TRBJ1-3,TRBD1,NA,CASSIYRGAISGNTIYF,TGTGCCAGCAGCATATACAGGGGGGCAATCTCTGGAAACACCATATATTTT
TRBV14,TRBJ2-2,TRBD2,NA,CASSHQLRGAFGGELFF,TGTGCCAGCAGCCATCAATTGCGGGGGGCCTTCGGCGGGGAGCTGTTTTTT
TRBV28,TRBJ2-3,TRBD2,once,CASSLAGGPTDTQYF,TGTGCCAGCAGTTTAGCGGGAGGCCCGACAGATACGCAGTATTTT
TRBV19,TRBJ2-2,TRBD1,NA,CASSSDRGQTGELFF,TGTGCCAGTAGTTCCGACAGGGGCCAGACCGGGGAGCTGTTTTTT
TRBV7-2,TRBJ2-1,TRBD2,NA,CASSPGLAGALSSYNEQFF,TGTGCCAGCAGCCCGGGACTAGCGGGGGCCTTATCCTCCTACAATGAGCAGTTCTTC
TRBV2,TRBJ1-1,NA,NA,CASSVGDTEAFF,TGTGCCAGCAGTGTCGGGGACACTGAAGCTTTCTTT
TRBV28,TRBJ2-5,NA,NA,CASSLTGKETQYF,TGTGCCAGCAGTCTGACAGGAAAAGAGACCCAGTACTTC
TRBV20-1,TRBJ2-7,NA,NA,CSASTASPLEQYF,TGCAGTGCTAGTACCGCCAGTCCCTTGGAGCAGTACTTC
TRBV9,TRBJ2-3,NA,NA,CASSHGAGAAGGDTQYF,TGTGCCAGCAGCCACGGGGCGGGTGCCGCCGGTGGAGATACGCAGTATTTT
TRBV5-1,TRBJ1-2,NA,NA,CASSLDGQNYGYTF,TGCGCCAGCAGCTTGGACGGACAAAACTATGGCTACACCTTC
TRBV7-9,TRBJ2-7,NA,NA,CASSSTTVGQYF,TGTGCCAGCAGCTCCACGACCGTGGGGCAGTACTTC
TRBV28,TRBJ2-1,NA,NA,CASSLVQYNEQFF,TGTGCCAGCAGTTTGGTACAGTACAATGAGCAGTTCTTC
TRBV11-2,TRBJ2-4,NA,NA,CASSLKGPIGPHRTIQYF,TGTGCCAGCAGCTTAAAAGGGCCTATCGGGCCACACCGAACCATTCAGTACTTC
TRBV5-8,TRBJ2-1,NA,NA,CASSGTGRVNEQFF,TGTGCCAGCAGCGGAACGGGACGGGTTAATGAGCAGTTCTTC
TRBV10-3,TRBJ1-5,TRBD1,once,CAISESSDRGRQPQHF,TGTGCCATCAGTGAGTCTTCGGATAGGGGGCGTCAGCCCCAGCATTTT
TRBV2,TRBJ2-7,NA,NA,CASCQEGPVSYEQYF,TGTGCCAGCTGCCAGGAGGGACCCGTCTCCTACGAGCAGTACTTC
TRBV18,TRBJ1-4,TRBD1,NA,CASSPPTGREKLFF,TGTGCCAGCTCACCACCGACAGGGAGGGAAAAACTGTTTTTT
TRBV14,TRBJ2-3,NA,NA,CASSQGAAGTQYF,TGTGCCAGCAGCCAGGGGGCGGCGGGCACGCAGTATTTT
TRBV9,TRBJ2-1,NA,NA,CASSEALGSYNEQFF,TGTGCCAGCAGCGAGGCCCTGGGCTCCTACAATGAGCAGTTCTTC
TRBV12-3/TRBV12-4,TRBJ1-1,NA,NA,CASSLRSNTEAFF,TGTGCCAGCAGTCTTCGCTCGAACACTGAAGCTTTCTTT